Reported below is one T cell receptor (beta chain). Its antigen is unknown. The data were obtained in a study of shared clonotypes between healthy human individuals. General observations from the study: Generally, naive subsets (rather than memory subsets) showed larger estimated richness. Clonotypes that were shared across a handful of donors made up roughly 5.2% of naive CD4 clonotypes. Only blood was sampled; tissue repertoires likely differ.

It was CD45RO-negative cells, positively selected for CCR7, that made up naive CD8 cells, with terminally differentiated effector memory CD45RA+ cells excluded. The CDR3 runs 12 residues. CDR1 and CDR2 (germline): SGHAT, FQNNGV. Trimming shortened V by 6 bases and J by 5 bases, and 8 bases separated the two germline ends. Original processing methods: In the immunoSEQ data, sequences were junction-only and lacked quality scores, so filtering differed. The protocol was immunoSEQ multiplex PCR, while the TCRdb copy is restricted to in-frame clones and leaves out a portion. V and J calls and clone size are as listed in that table; D and trimming were resolved from the DNA. The profile shows some 2 million clones, about 95% of them singletons.

This TCR was recovered from a man aged 18 to 35 in good health. This rearrangement joins TRBV11-2 to TRBJ2-1, with unresolved D. Sequenced sample: naive CD8+ T cells sorted from blood. CDR3 sequence reads: CASSATNNEQFF. CDR3 DNA sequence: TGTGCCAGCAGTGCTACTAACAATGAGCAGTTCTTC.